The rows below give T cell receptor beta chains drawn from one sample of a study of beta chain features in type 1 diabetes. Sequencing used immunoSEQ multiplex PCR; TCRdb keeps in-frame clones, though not all of them. The sample has roughly 53,000 clones, about 40% seen once. The sequenced sample consisted of Tregs from blood. The receptor set was obtained from a man aged 30 to 39 with type 1 diabetes. Both conserved end residues are part of each CDR3. The D gene is left open where the match is weak. A row's size may be missing; if present it is once, few, many or a size class.

cdr3_aa cdr3_nt d_call j_call clone_size v_call
CASSELQGKAYEQYF TGTGCCAGCAGTGAACTTCAGGGGAAGGCTTACGAGCAGTACTTC - TRBJ2-7 - TRBV6-1
CASSVTGTHYGYTF TGTGCCAGCAGTGTGACCGGGACACACTATGGCTACACCTTC - TRBJ1-2 few TRBV28
CASSYGLAGVPGELFF TGTGCCAGCAGCTATGGACTAGCGGGAGTCCCCGGGGAGCTGTTTTTT TRBD2 TRBJ2-2 - TRBV5-4
CASYGLLLSGANVLTF TGTGCCAGCTATGGACTCTTACTCTCTGGGGCCAACGTCCTGACTTTC - TRBJ2-6 few TRBV6-6
CASSQPTSGLSYEQYF TGTGCCAGCAGCCAGCCGACTAGCGGGCTCTCCTACGAGCAGTACTTC TRBD2 TRBJ2-7 - TRBV5-4
CASSPAGGSTYEQYF TGTGCCAGCTCCCCCGCGGGGGGCTCGACCTACGAGCAGTACTTC TRBD2 TRBJ2-7 many TRBV18
CASRGQGNQPQHF TGTGCCAGCAGGGGGCAAGGCAATCAGCCCCAGCATTTT - TRBJ1-5 - TRBV6-1
CASSSRTSGSYSYNEQFF TGTGCCAGCAGCTCCAGGACTAGCGGGAGCTACTCCTACAATGAGCAGTTCTTC TRBD2 TRBJ2-1 few TRBV7-9
CAWGLAGGRSRYEQYF TGTGCCTGGGGACTAGCGGGAGGACGGTCTCGCTACGAGCAGTACTTC TRBD2 TRBJ2-7 few TRBV30
CASSEAGGTHEAFF TGTGCCAGCAGTGAAGCGGGGGGGACGCATGAAGCTTTCTTT - TRBJ1-1 - TRBV6-1
CASSQGGGRNFDEQFF TGCGCCAGCAGCCAAGGGGGCGGGAGGAATTTCGATGAGCAGTTCTTC TRBD2 TRBJ2-1 - TRBV4-3
CASSLGPPGGMDEQFF TGTGCCAGCAGCTTGGGACCCCCGGGAGGGATGGATGAGCAGTTCTTC TRBD2 TRBJ2-1 - TRBV5-5
CASSLRPDRVSYNEQFF TGTGCCAGCAGTCTCCGCCCGGACAGGGTCTCCTACAATGAGCAGTTCTTC TRBD1 TRBJ2-1 - TRBV27
CASSLGIFTGETQYF TGCGCCAGCAGCTTGGGGATCTTCACAGGGGAGACCCAGTACTTC - TRBJ2-5 - TRBV5-1
CATSSYRGNYGYTF TGTGCCACCAGCAGCTACAGGGGAAACTATGGCTACACCTTC TRBD1 TRBJ1-2 - TRBV15
CASSSRTSTGSSYEQYF TGTGCCAGCAGCTCCCGAACCTCGACAGGGAGCTCCTACGAGCAGTACTTC TRBD1 TRBJ2-7 - TRBV13
CAWSVQVSGETQYF TGTGCCTGGAGTGTACAGGTCTCCGGTGAGACCCAGTACTTC - TRBJ2-5 - TRBV30
CASTSLKGGTEAFF TGCGCCAGCACCTCCCTGAAAGGAGGCACTGAAGCTTTCTTT - TRBJ1-1 - TRBV5-1
CSVLGLAEIETQYF TGCAGCGTTTTGGGGCTAGCGGAAATAGAGACCCAGTACTTC TRBD2 TRBJ2-5 few TRBV29-1
CASSQDGGQATLYGYTF TGCGCCAGCAGCCAAGACGGGGGACAGGCCACACTCTATGGCTACACCTTC TRBD1 TRBJ1-2 - TRBV4-1
CAAGDRGDTEAFF TGTGCAGCGGGGGACAGGGGGGACACTGAAGCTTTCTTT TRBD1 TRBJ1-1 - TRBV28
CASSLASGSEEYF TGTGCCAGCAGCTTGGCCAGCGGATCAGAGGAATACTTC - TRBJ2-4 few TRBV5-5
CASSTGQGALTQETQYF TGTGCCAGCAGCACCGGACAGGGGGCCTTGACTCAAGAGACCCAGTACTTC TRBD1 TRBJ2-5 - TRBV5-4
CAISEVEGGAFF TGTGCCATCAGTGAGGTGGAGGGTGGAGCTTTCTTT - TRBJ1-1 - TRBV10-3
CASSITPRGGAYGYTF TGTGCCAGTAGTATAACGCCCCGGGGGGGCGCTTATGGCTACACCTTC - TRBJ1-2 few TRBV19
CASSLNRGSYTF TGTGCCAGCAGCTTGAATAGGGGTAGCTACACCTTC - TRBJ1-2 few TRBV5-4
CASSLSGAGELFF TGTGCTAGCAGCTTATCCGGAGCCGGGGAGCTGTTTTTT - TRBJ2-2 - TRBV7-7
CATSRRTGVDTDTQYF TGTGCCACCAGCAGAAGGACAGGGGTGGACACAGATACGCAGTATTTT TRBD1 TRBJ2-3 few TRBV15